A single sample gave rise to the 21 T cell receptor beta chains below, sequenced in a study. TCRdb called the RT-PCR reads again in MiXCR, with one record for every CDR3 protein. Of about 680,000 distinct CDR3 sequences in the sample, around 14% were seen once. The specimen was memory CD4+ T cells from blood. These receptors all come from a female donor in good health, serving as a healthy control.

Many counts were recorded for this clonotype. CDR3 bases: TGCGCCAGCATAGGGGTCTACAATGAGCAGTTCTTC. Translated, it gives CASIGVYNEQFF. The chain combines TRBV5-1 with TRBJ2-1, with D maybe TRBD1 (5 bases). This CDR3 spans 12 amino acids. V gave up 6 bases and J gave up 3 bases, with 7 bases separating them. The germline V gene encodes CDR1 SGHRS and CDR2 YFSETQ. The complete variable domain, with remaining parts taken from reference TRBV5-1 and TRBJ2-1, reads KAGVTQTPRYLIKTRGQQVTLSCSPISGHRSVSWYQQTPGQGLQFLFEYFSETQRNKGNFPGRFSGRQFSNSRSEMNVSTLELGDSALYLCASIGVYNEQFFGPGTRLTVL.

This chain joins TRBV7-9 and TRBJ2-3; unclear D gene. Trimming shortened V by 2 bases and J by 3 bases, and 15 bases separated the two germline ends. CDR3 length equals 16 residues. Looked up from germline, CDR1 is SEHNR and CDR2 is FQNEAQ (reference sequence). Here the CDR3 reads CASSLRLGVSTDTQYF. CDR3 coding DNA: TGTGCCAGCAGCTTAAGACTTGGCGTTTCGACAGATACGCAGTATTTT.

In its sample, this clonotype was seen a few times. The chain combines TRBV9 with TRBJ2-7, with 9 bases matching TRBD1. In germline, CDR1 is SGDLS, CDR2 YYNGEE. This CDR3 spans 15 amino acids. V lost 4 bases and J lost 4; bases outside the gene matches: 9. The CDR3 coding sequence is TGTGCCAGCAGCAGGGGTTGGGACAGGGCGTACGAGCAGTACTTC. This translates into CASSRGWDRAYEQYF. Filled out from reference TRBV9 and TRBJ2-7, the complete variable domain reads DSGVTQTPKHLITATGQRVTLRCSPRSGDLSVYWYQQSLDQGLQFLIQYYNGEERAKGNILERFSAQQFPDLHSELNLSSLELGDSALYFCASSRGWDRAYEQYFGPGTRLTVT.

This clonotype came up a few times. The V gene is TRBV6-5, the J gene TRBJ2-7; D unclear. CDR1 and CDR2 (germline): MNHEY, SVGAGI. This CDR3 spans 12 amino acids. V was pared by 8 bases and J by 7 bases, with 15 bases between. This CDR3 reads CASVDTFGEQYF. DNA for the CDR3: TGTGCCAGCGTCGACACTTTCGGGGAGCAGTACTTC.

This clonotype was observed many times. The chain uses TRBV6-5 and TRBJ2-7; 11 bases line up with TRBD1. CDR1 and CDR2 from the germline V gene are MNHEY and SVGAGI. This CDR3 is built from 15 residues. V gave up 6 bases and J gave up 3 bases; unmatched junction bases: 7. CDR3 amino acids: CASRGSGTGGYEQYF. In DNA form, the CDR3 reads TGTGCCAGCAGAGGATCCGGGACAGGGGGCTACGAGCAGTACTTC.

CDR3 amino acids: CASSQERNGNQPQHF. CDR3 DNA sequence: TGCGCCAGCAGCCAAGAGAGAAACGGTAATCAGCCCCAGCATTTT. The chain employs TRBV4-3 and TRBJ1-5, with unresolved D. V was pared by 0 bases and J by 4 bases, with 10 bases between. CDR3 length: 15 amino acids. Germline V gene data show CDR1 as LGHNA and CDR2 as YSLEER.

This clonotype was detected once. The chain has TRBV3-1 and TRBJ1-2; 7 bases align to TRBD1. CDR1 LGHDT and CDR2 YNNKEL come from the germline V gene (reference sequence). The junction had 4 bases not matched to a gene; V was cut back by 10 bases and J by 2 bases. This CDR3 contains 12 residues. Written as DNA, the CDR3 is TGTGCCACCAAGGGACAGAACTATGGCTACACCTTC. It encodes CATKGQNYGYTF. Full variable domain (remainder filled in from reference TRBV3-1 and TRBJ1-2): DTAVSQTPKYLVTQMGNDKSIKCEQNLGHDTMYWYKQDSKKFLKIMFSYNNKELIINETVPNRFSPKSPDKAHLNLHINSLELGDSAVYFCATKGQNYGYTFGSGTRLTVV.

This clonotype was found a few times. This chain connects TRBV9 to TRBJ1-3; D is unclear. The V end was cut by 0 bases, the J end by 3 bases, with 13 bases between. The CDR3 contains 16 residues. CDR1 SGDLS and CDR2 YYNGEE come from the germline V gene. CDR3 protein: CASSVAPAPFGNTIYF. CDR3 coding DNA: TGTGCCAGCAGCGTAGCTCCGGCGCCATTTGGAAACACCATATATTTT.

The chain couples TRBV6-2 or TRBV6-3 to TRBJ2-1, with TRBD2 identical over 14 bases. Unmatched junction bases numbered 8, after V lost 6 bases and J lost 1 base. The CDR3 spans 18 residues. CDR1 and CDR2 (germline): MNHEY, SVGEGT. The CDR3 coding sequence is TGTGCCAGCAGGCGGGGGACTAGCGGGAGAGGATCCTACAATGAGCAGTTCTTC. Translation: CASRRGTSGRGSYNEQFF.

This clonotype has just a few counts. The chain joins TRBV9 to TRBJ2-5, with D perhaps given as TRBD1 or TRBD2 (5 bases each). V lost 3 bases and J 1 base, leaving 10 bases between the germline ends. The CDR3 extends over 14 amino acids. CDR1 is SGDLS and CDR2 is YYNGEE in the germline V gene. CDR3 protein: CASSDTGTQETQYF. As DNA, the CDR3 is TGTGCCAGCAGCGACACCGGGACCCAAGAGACCCAGTACTTC.

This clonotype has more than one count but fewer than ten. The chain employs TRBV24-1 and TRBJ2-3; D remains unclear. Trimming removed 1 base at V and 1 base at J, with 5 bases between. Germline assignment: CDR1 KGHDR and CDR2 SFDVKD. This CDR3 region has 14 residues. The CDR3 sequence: CATSDFRGTDTQYF. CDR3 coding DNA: TGTGCCACCAGTGATTTCCGGGGCACAGATACGCAGTATTTT.

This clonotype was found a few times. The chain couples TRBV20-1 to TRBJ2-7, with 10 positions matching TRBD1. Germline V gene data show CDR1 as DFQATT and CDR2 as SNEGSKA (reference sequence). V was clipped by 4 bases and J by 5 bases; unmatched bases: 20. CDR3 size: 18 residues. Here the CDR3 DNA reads TGCAGTGCTAATCTAAGGGGACAGGGGACCCTACTCCTGAACGAGCAGTACTTC. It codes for CSANLRGQGTLLLNEQYF.

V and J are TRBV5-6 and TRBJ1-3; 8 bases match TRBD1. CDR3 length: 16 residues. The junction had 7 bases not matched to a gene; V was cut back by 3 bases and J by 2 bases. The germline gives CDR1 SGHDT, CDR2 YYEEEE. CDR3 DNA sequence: TGTGCCAGCAGCTATGGGACAGGCCGACCTGGAAACACCATATATTTT. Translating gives CASSYGTGRPGNTIYF.

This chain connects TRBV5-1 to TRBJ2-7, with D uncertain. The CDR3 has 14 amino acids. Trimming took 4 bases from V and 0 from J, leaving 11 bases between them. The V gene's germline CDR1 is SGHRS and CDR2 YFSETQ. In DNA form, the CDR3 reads TGCGCCAGCAGCCGTTACGACAACTCCTACGAGCAGTACTTC. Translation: CASSRYDNSYEQYF.

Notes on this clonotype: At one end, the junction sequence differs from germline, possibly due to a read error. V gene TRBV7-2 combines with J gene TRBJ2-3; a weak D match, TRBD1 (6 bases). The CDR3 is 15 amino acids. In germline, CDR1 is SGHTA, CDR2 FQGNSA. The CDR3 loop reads CARSFAGVRTDTQYF. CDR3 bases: TGTGCCCGCAGCTTTGCAGGGGTTCGCACAGATACGCAGTATTTT. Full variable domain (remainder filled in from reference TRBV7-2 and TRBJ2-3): GAGVSQSPSNKVTEKGKDVELRCDPISGHTALYWYRQSLGQGLEFLIYFQGNSAPDKSGLPSDRFSAERTGGSVSTLTIQRTQQEDSAVYLCARSFAGVRTDTQYFGPGTRLTVL.

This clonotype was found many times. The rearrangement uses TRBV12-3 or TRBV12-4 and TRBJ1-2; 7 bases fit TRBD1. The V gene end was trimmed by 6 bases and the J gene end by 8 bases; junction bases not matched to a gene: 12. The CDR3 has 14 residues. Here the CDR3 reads CASSREQGLGGYTF. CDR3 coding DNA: TGTGCCAGCAGCCGTGAACAGGGGCTAGGAGGCTACACCTTC.

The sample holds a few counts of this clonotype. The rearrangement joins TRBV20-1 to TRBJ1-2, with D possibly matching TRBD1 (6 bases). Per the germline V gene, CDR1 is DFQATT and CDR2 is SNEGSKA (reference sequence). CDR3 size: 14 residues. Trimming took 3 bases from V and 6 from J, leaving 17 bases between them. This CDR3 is CSASPAGRGHGYTF. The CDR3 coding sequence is TGCAGTGCTAGCCCGGCCGGCAGGGGCCATGGCTACACCTTC.

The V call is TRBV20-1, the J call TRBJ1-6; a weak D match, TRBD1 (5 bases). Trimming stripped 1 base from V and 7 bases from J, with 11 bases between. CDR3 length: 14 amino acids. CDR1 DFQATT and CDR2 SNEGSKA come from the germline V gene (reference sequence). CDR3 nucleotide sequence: TGCAGTGCTAGAGGGGGGGTCCCAAATTCACCCCTCCACTTT. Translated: CSARGGVPNSPLHF.

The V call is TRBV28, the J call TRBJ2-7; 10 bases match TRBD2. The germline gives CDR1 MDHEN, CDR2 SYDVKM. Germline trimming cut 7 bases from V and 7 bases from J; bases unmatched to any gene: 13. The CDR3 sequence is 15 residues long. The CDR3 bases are TGTGCCAGCACCTCTAGCGGGAGAGGGTCGGGGGAGCAGTACTTC. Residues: CASTSSGRGSGEQYF.

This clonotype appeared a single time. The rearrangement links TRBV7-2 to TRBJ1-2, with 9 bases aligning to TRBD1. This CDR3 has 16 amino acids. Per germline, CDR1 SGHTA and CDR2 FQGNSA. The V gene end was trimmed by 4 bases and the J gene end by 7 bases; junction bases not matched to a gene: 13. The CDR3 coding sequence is TGTGCCAGCAGCTCCATACAGGGGGCTAGGTTGTCTGGCTACACCTTC. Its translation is CASSSIQGARLSGYTF. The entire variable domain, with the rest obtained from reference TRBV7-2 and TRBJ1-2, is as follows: GAGVSQSPSNKVTEKGKDVELRCDPISGHTALYWYRQSLGQGLEFLIYFQGNSAPDKSGLPSDRFSAERTGGSVSTLTIQRTQQEDSAVYLCASSSIQGARLSGYTFGSGTRLTVV.

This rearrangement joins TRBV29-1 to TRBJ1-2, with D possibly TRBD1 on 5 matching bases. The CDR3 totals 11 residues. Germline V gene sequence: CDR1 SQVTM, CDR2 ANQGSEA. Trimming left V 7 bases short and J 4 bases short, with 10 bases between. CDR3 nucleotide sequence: TGCAGCGCCTGGGACCTCTATGGCTACACCTTC. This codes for CSAWDLYGYTF.